This T cell receptor (beta chain) came from a study of T-cell reconstitution after alpha-beta-depleted transplantation in children. Whole-study results and caveats: There were some patients whose high TCRbeta diversity at day 60 came from surviving recipient T cells and thymic progenitors. Fresh T-cell production supplied most of the T-cell counts and diversity seen one year after transplant.

Researchers prepared the TCRbeta library using unique molecular identifiers, the study reports. MiXCR, run by TCRdb on the PCR reads, gives a single entry per CDR3 protein. This sample has around 600,000 distinct CDR3 sequences, with about 23% found just once. In regard to this clonotype: As yet, its antigen is unknown.

This CDR3 has 15 amino acids. CDR1 SGHVS and CDR2 FNYEAQ come from the germline V gene. The germline V and J ends were trimmed by 5 bases and 6 bases, with 18 bases remaining between them. This sequence originates from a boy in the first two years of life who had a stem cell transplant for acute myeloid leukemia, so the T cells may come from the graft donor. This sequence joins TRBV7-6 and TRBJ2-3; a weak D match, TRBD2 (6 bases). The sample consisted of PBMCs, mostly from graft donor cells, taken 360 days after TCRalphabeta/CD19-depleted stem cell transplant. DNA of the CDR3: TGTGCCAGCAGCCAAGGGACTTCCAAAGACGATACGCAGTATTTT. It specifies CASSQGTSKDDTQYF.